What follows is one T cell receptor (beta chain) and its context. Its cognate antigen is unknown. The data were taken from a study of T-cell reconstitution after alpha-beta-depleted transplantation in children. The study, taken as a whole, reports: Several hundred expanded graft clones reportedly gave rise to the alpha-beta T cells present about two months after transplant. T-cell numbers and diversity one year post-transplant derived largely from freshly generated T cells.

Molecular barcoding with unique molecular identifiers was used for the TCRbeta library. TCRdb passed the PCR reads through MiXCR, listing each CDR3 protein once. The table records approximately 82,000 distinct CDR3 sequences, less than 20% of them present only once. Germline V gives CDR1 MNHEY, CDR2 SMNVEV (reference sequence). This CDR3 has 15 residues. The ends were cut back, 3 bases at V and 3 bases at J, with 12 bases in the middle. The material was PBMCs, mostly from graft donor cells, obtained 180 days after TCRalphabeta/CD19-depleted stem cell transplant. The gene calls are TRBV27 and TRBJ1-3, with D possibly TRBD1 on 6 matching bases. The origin of this receptor is a male patient aged 2-15 years who had a stem cell transplant for acute lymphoblastic leukemia, so the T cells may come from the graft donor. The CDR3 nucleotides read TGTGCCAGCAGTTTCAGGCCAGGGGTTGGAAACACCATATATTTT. The encoded protein is CASSFRPGVGNTIYF.